This entry describes one T cell receptor beta chain. Germline loops: CDR1 MNHNY, CDR2 SVGAGI (reference sequence). The ends were cut back, 5 bases at V and 2 bases at J, with 12 bases in the middle. This CDR3 comprises 14 residues. This entry comes from a study of tumor T cells in aggressive B-cell lymphoma. Sequencing used immunoSEQ multiplex PCR; TCRdb keeps in-frame clones, though not all of them. The data show about 10,000 clones, around 91% seen once. This TCR came from an adult with diffuse large B cell lymphoma. The sequenced material came from tumor tissue. The genes are TRBV6-6 and TRBJ1-2; D gene ambiguous. CDR3 sequence: CASSRSGANYGYTF. Here the CDR3 DNA reads TGTGCCAGCAGTAGGAGCGGAGCCAACTATGGCTACACCTTC.